The next 21 T cell receptor beta chains were all read from a single sample in a study of shared clonotypes between healthy human individuals (dated by TCRdb to 2020 to 2022). Receptors were amplified or captured by the immunoSEQ multiplex PCR assay. The source is immuneACCESS, and TCRdb retained only in-frame sequences with V and J called. Part of the clones is not carried over; for the studies checked, unresolved V genes explain less than half of this, and the remainder is unexplained. Within this sample are roughly 500,000 clones, with roughly 78% of them counted one time only. Approximately 12% of the sample comes from the top ten. Sequencing used PBMCs. The receptors stem from a woman in her thirties or forties in good health. Some clones in this sample may be carry-over from other donors' samples.

The CDR3 sequence is CASSGVGLNTEAFF. CDR3 coding DNA: TGTGCCAGCAGTGGGGTTGGCCTGAACACTGAAGCTTTCTTT. The genes are TRBV28 and TRBJ1-1; D gene uncertain. Germline CDR1 and CDR2: MDHEN and SYDVKM. Trimming stripped 5 bases from V and 0 bases from J, with 10 bases between. The CDR3 length is 14 residues.

This clone was detected once. The chain joins TRBV11-2 to TRBJ2-1; 9 positions agree with TRBD2. The CDR3 extends over 15 amino acids. Germline trimming cut 5 bases from V and 10 bases from J; bases unmatched to any gene: 12. Germline assignment: CDR1 SGHAT and CDR2 FQNNGV. The CDR3 nucleotides read TGTGCCAGCAGCGGTAGCGGGAGAGCGACCTGGGAGCAGTTCTTC. Amino acids: CASSGSGRATWEQFF. Based on the CDR3 plus reference TRBV11-2 and TRBJ2-1, the full variable domain is EAGVAQSPRYKIIEKRQSVAFWCNPISGHATLYWYQQILGQGPKLLIQFQNNGVVDDSQLPKDRFSAERLKGVDSTLKIQPAKLEDSAVYLCASSGSGRATWEQFFGPGTRLTVL.

The rearrangement uses TRBV4-2 and TRBJ1-5; D remains unclear. The CDR3 extends over 17 amino acids. V lost 7 bases to trimming and J lost 0 bases, with 19 bases between them. CDR1 and CDR2 (germline): LGHNA, YNFKEQ. The CDR3 here is CASTLRESRFSNQPQHF. The CDR3 DNA reads TGTGCCAGCACCCTACGGGAATCCCGTTTTAGCAATCAGCCCCAGCATTTT.

As regards this clone: This same CDR3 is encoded by further DNA sequences in the sample. V and J are TRBV4-2 and TRBJ2-7, with a tentative D call TRBD2 (5 bases). The CDR3 covers 14 residues. V dropped 0 bases and J dropped 0 bases, with 6 bases sitting between them. Germline CDR1 LGHNA, CDR2 YNFKEQ. CDR3 in amino acids: CASSQDRDSYEQYF. In DNA form, the CDR3 reads TGTGCCAGCAGCCAAGATCGGGACTCCTACGAGCAGTACTTC.

V and J are TRBV6-5 and TRBJ2-5; D is perhaps TRBD2 (6 bases). Germline V CDR1 and CDR2: MNHEY, SVGAGI. The CDR3 is 16 residues long. Trimming removed 2 bases from V and 2 bases from J, with 15 bases in between. CDR3 bases: TGTGCCAGCAGTTACCGCCGTGGTAGCGGACAAGAGACCCAGTACTTC. Translated, it gives CASSYRRGSGQETQYF.

The chain carries TRBV10-3 and TRBJ2-7; TRBD2 aligns across 11 bases. V trimming: 7 bases; J trimming: 4 bases; junction bases outside the gene matches: 6. Germline loops: CDR1 ENHRY, CDR2 SYGVKD. The CDR3 is made up of 14 amino acids. The CDR3 loop is CAITSLAGGYEQYF. DNA for the CDR3: TGTGCCATCACCTCCCTAGCGGGAGGTTACGAGCAGTACTTC.

This clone was seen at least ten times. V is TRBV5-6 and J is TRBJ2-1; 13 bases agree with TRBD2. Per the germline V gene, CDR1 is SGHDT and CDR2 is YYEEEE. The CDR3 extends over 14 amino acids. With 4 bases clipped from V and 9 bases from J, the junction kept 4 bases outside the gene matches. CDR3 sequence (DNA): TGTGCCAGCAGCCAGGGACTAGCGGGAATTGAGCAGTTCTTC. It yields the protein CASSQGLAGIEQFF.

The CDR3 is CASSLGRTNTEAFF. CDR3 nucleotides: TGTGCCAGCAGTCTAGGACGGACGAACACTGAAGCTTTCTTT. The chain employs TRBV7-2 and TRBJ1-1; no reliable D call. V lost 6 bases and J lost 1, with 12 bases in between. The CDR3 covers 14 residues. Germline V gene data show CDR1 as SGHTA and CDR2 as FQGNSA.

This chain connects TRBV10-3 to TRBJ2-3, with unresolved D. Trimming pared 0 bases from V and 2 bases from J, leaving 9 bases between. This CDR3 region has 15 residues. Per the germline V gene, CDR1 is ENHRY and CDR2 is SYGVKD. In DNA, the CDR3 is TGTGCCATCAGTGAGTCGCATTCGGTCACAGATACGCAGTATTTT. Translated: CAISESHSVTDTQYF.

This clone was detected only once. The rearrangement links TRBV18 to TRBJ2-2; D call uncertain. The CDR3 has 16 amino acids. CDR1 is KGHSH, CDR2 LQKENI, per germline. Trimming stripped 3 bases from V and 4 bases from J, with 15 bases between. The CDR3 nucleotides are TGTGCCAGCTCACCTGGCGTTGCGACCACCACCGGGGAGCTGTTTTTT. It codes for CASSPGVATTTGELFF.

This clone was recorded at least ten times. The rearrangement links TRBV5-4 to TRBJ2-1; D gene unclear. This CDR3 contains 16 residues. V shed 0 bases and J shed 4 bases, with 14 bases lying between them. The germline V gene has CDR1 SGHNT and CDR2 YYREEE (reference sequence). Here the CDR3 DNA reads TGTGCCAGCAGCTTGGGAAGGCGGAACCGATACAATGAGCAGTTCTTC. Translated, it gives CASSLGRRNRYNEQFF.

The J gene is TRBJ1-2, the V gene TRBV7-2; 10 bases agree with TRBD1. Germline CDR1 and CDR2: SGHTA and FQGNSA. V shed 5 bases, J shed 5 bases, and the junction held 8 bases outside the gene matches. This CDR3 has 15 residues. CDR3 DNA sequence: TGTGCCAGCAGCCCTCGGACAGGGGGGAGGTATGGCTACACCTTC. It yields the protein CASSPRTGGRYGYTF.

J is TRBJ2-7 and V is TRBV5-4; 9 bases map to TRBD1. The CDR3 is made up of 16 amino acids. From germline, CDR1 is SGHNT and CDR2 YYREEE (reference sequence). After removal of 4 bases from V and 2 bases from J, the junction contained 10 bases not matched to a gene. The CDR3 reads CASSTAGTGMPYEQYF. CDR3 sequence (DNA): TGTGCCAGCAGCACCGCCGGGACAGGGATGCCCTACGAGCAGTACTTC.

This clone occurred a few times. The same CDR3 can be traced to other DNA sequences in this sample. The rearrangement links TRBV7-3 to TRBJ2-2; D ambiguous. Trimming took 5 bases from V and 0 from J, leaving 4 bases between them. Per germline, CDR1 SGHTA and CDR2 FQGTGA. This CDR3 comprises 13 residues. The CDR3 bases are TGTGCCAGCAGCAGATCGAACACCGGGGAGCTGTTTTTT. Protein product: CASSRSNTGELFF. The full variable domain, its missing parts supplied by reference TRBV7-3 and TRBJ2-2, is GAGVSQTPSNKVTEKGKYVELRCDPISGHTALYWYRQSLGQGPEFLIYFQGTGAADDSGLPNDRFFAVRPEGSVSTLKIQRTERGDSAVYLCASSRSNTGELFFGEGSRLTVL.

The J gene is TRBJ1-1, the V gene TRBV30; D remains unclear. Germline CDR1 and CDR2: GTSNPN and SVGIG (reference sequence). V was pared by 2 bases and J by 3 bases, with 4 bases between. This CDR3 contains 11 residues. The CDR3: CAWSTDTEAFF. The CDR3 DNA sequence: TGTGCCTGGAGTACGGACACTGAAGCTTTCTTT.

The chain is built from TRBV19 and TRBJ1-5; D is possibly TRBD1 (5 bases). Deletions cut 4 bases from V and 9 bases from J, with 22 bases between. Looked up from germline, CDR1 is LNHDA and CDR2 is SQIVND (reference sequence). The CDR3 has 16 residues. The CDR3 bases are TGTGCCAGTAGTACCTCTAGGACGGCCGCAGGGTGGCCCCAGCATTTT. It is translated as CASSTSRTAAGWPQHF. Full variable domain (outside the CDR3, taken from reference TRBV19 and TRBJ1-5): DGGITQSPKYLFRKEGQNVTLSCEQNLNHDAMYWYRQDPGQGLRLIYYSQIVNDFQKGDIAEGYSVSREKKESFPLTVTSAQKNPTAFYLCASSTSRTAAGWPQHFGDGTRLSIL.

The rearrangement joins TRBV28 to TRBJ1-5, with TRBD1 matching over 7 bases. V shed 3 bases and J 6 bases; nucleotides not matched to a gene: 8. The CDR3 has 15 residues. Germline V gene data show CDR1 as MDHEN and CDR2 as SYDVKM. The CDR3 DNA sequence: TGTGCCAGCAGTTTGGAAGGGGGCCTGGGTCAGCCCCAGCATTTT. It codes for CASSLEGGLGQPQHF. The whole variable domain, remainder taken from reference TRBV28 and TRBJ1-5, is DVKVTQSSRYLVKRTGEKVFLECVQDMDHENMFWYRQDPGLGLRLIYFSYDVKMKEKGDIPEGYSVSREKKERFSLILESASTNQTSMYLCASSLEGGLGQPQHFGDGTRLSIL.

V gene TRBV28 combines with J gene TRBJ2-4, with 8 bases that match TRBD1. V dropped 6 bases and J dropped 3; count of bases not matched to a gene: 4. This CDR3 has 14 amino acids. CDR1 is MDHEN and CDR2 is SYDVKM in the germline V gene. This CDR3 reads CASSPGQVKNIQYF. CDR3 DNA: TGTGCCAGCAGCCCGGGACAGGTCAAAAACATTCAGTACTTC.

As DNA, the CDR3 is TGCGCCAGCAGCCAAGTCGTAATAGGGGGACAGGGAAAAGACTACACCTTC. Protein product: CASSQVVIGGQGKDYTF. The chain combines TRBV4-1 with TRBJ1-2, with 9 bases fitting TRBD1. CDR3 length: 17 residues. The J segment lost 10 bases and the V segment lost 1 base, leaving 16 bases of the junction unmatched. CDR1 is MGHRA, CDR2 YSYEKL, per germline.

This chain uses TRBV4-3 with TRBJ2-1; 10 nucleotides match TRBD2. The CDR3 consists of 16 residues. Germline CDR1 and CDR2: LGHNA and YSLEER. The ends lost 4 bases at V and 1 base at J; junction bases unmatched: 4. CDR3 DNA: TGCGCCAGCAGCCCTAGACTAGCGGGTTCCTACAATGAGCAGTTCTTC. It translates to CASSPRLAGSYNEQFF.

V and J are TRBV30 and TRBJ2-1, with D possibly TRBD1 on 5 matching bases. Trimming took off 6 bases at V and 0 bases at J, with 18 bases between the two ends. The germline V gene encodes CDR1 GTSNPN and CDR2 SVGIG (reference sequence). The CDR3 sequence is 16 residues long. CDR3 bases: TGTGCCTGCAGCCAAAGGGGCTGGAGCTCCTACAATGAGCAGTTCTTC. Encoded protein: CACSQRGWSSYNEQFF.